This T cell receptor beta chain was documented in a study of T cells after yellow fever vaccination. This clonotype appeared a few times. TCRdb independently ran MiXCR on the 5' RACE reads; one entry per CDR3 protein. In the table there are a few hundred thousand distinct CDR3 sequences, around a tenth of which are singletons. Germline V CDR1 and CDR2: LGHNA, YSLEER. This CDR3 has 15 residues. Trimming at V came to 0 bases and at J to 4 bases, leaving 4 bases not matched to a gene. The chain couples TRBV4-3 to TRBJ2-3; TRBD2 matches 7 bases. The receptor comes from a man between 18 and 35 years old who received the YFV17D yellow fever vaccine. Here the sequenced sample was PBMCs, taken on the day of the first yellow fever vaccination. CDR3 in amino acids: CASSQDRAGPDTQYF. For the CDR3, the DNA is TGCGCCAGCAGCCAAGATCGAGCGGGGCCAGATACGCAGTATTTT.